This T cell receptor (beta chain) was identified during a study of pediatric ulcerative colitis. Study observations and caveats: Two rectal CDR3 clonotypes occurred in all ulcerative colitis patients. This repertoire reflects total lymphocytes rather than subpopulations like regulatory T cells.

Each sample received Survey-level depth of up to 500,000 reads. Method: immunoSEQ multiplex PCR; TCRdb's copy keeps in-frame clones and lacks some. The sample holds about 4,600 clones, 85% to 95% seen once. Comment on this clone: Its antigen remains unknown.

V lost 4 bases and J lost 5; bases outside the gene matches: 5. Germline V gene sequence: CDR1 MNHNS, CDR2 SASEGT. This CDR3 region has 15 residues. Controls had colonoscopy for suspected IBD, with normal endoscopy and no IBD the following year. The chain links TRBV6-1 to TRBJ2-5; 12 nucleotides align to TRBD2. What was sequenced was blood. The receptor was isolated from a boy younger than 18 who was a control in a study of pediatric ulcerative colitis. CDR3 in DNA: TGTGCCAGCAGTGTGCTAGCGGGAGGGCCGGAGACCCAGTACTTC. As protein: CASSVLAGGPETQYF.